The present TCR beta chain was sequenced within a study of regulatory T cells in long-lasting Graves disease (dated by TCRdb to about 2021). Notes on the research overall: In the newly diagnosed Graves' disease group, patients had been taking antithyroid drugs for less than 3 months. Peripheral blood TCR sequencing and RNA sequencing compared persistent Graves' disease patients with newly diagnosed Graves' disease patients. The study was registered as a clinical trial and conducted in China. A total of approximately 35 samples were covered by TCR sequencing, comprising around 13 persistent and about 20 newly diagnosed Graves' disease patients.

Library generation was performed with multiplex PCR. Sequencer: Illumina HiSeq 4000. TCR beta libraries were built with iRepertoire HTBI primers and Arm-PCR amplification of CDR3 regions. Before sequencing, the PCR products went through gel purification. In the authors' own workflow: A total of roughly 65 TRBV and 14 TRBJ segments were identified across samples and were used for gene usage analysis of CDR3 amino acid clonotypes. COPE and FqMerger were used to merge the filtered high-quality paired reads into contigs. BLAST was used to align contigs to IMGT TRBV, TRBD and TRBJ reference genes, and CDR3 was defined according to IMGT. Clonotypes above 0.1% frequency were classified as highly expanded clones. Repertoire diversity was measured by Shannon entropy, and V-J evenness by the Gini coefficient. Public clonotypes were defined as clonotypes shared by more than one individual. Starting from the raw public reads, TCRdb applied fastp trimming at Q25, assembled clones with MiXCR and retained in-frame beta chains. For every CDR3 protein sequence, its rows merge into one entry that carries the most common genes and DNA. TCRdb's processing, not the authors', yielded these V and J calls. This sample lists some 500,000 distinct CDR3 sequences; around 15% were detected once. The top ten constitute 25% of the sample.

Sample time point, as interpreted from the label and publication: newly diagnosed GD, antithyroid drugs for less than 3 months. For both TCR sequencing and RNA sequencing, RNA was extracted from PBMCs using TRIzol. The diagnosis of Graves' disease was made according to American Thyroid Association guidelines. Recruitment of patients was carried out at an endocrinology department in Xi'an, China. Each patient gave around 9.2 milliliters of peripheral blood, collected in an EDTA anticoagulant tube. Ficoll Paque Plus density gradient separation was used to isolate PBMCs, and no further T cell sorting was performed. An Agilent 2100 Bioanalyzer and agarose gel were used to check RNA quality, and a NanoDrop 2000 was used to measure RNA concentration. General conclusions and limits of the study: Because the primary lesion, thyroid tissue, could not be accessed, the study looked at peripheral blood alone. The authors noted that the small sample size was a limitation that may lower accuracy. Only the TCR beta chain was sequenced and analyzed. Compared with newly diagnosed patients, persistent Graves' disease patients had lower TCR Shannon entropy and fewer highly expanded clones, which suggests clonal expansion. Preferential use of TRBV28, TRBJ1-2 and TRBJ2-5 was observed in persistent disease, whereas TRBV20-1 and TRBJ2-1 were favored in newly diagnosed disease. A larger number of public clonotypes was shared among persistent patients (approximately 2,500) than among newly diagnosed patients (roughly 970).

CDR1 and CDR2 were assigned from the germline V gene as SGHDN and FVKESK. Taken from cysteine to phenylalanine, the CDR3 has 15 residues. The read is trimmed to its CDR3 DNA, 45 bases read in frame from base 1. Trimming costs V 0 bases and J 4 bases, and their ends lie 12 bases apart. There are a few counts of this clonotype. It has no known antigen specificity. Base quality data are lacking; no much larger clone is found one base away. This sample was also put to use in a study of T cells in Graves' hyperthyroidism and ophthalmopathy. The second investigation adds: A patient counted as having stable Graves' hyperthyroidism if no progression to ophthalmopathy occurred over 18 months of follow-up. The hyperthyroidism patients were between 18 and 65 years old and newly diagnosed, with a disease duration of less than 2 months. Patients with uncontrolled infections, other autoimmune diseases, pregnancy or lactation were excluded. Diagnoses were based on clinical symptoms, serum thyroxine and TRAb, thyroid ultrasound and orbital computed tomography. For the first round of RT-PCR on the TCR CDR3, the HTBI primer set was used together with the Qiagen OneStep RT-PCR kit. Most expanded thyroid clonotypes (frequency above 0.001) were also detected in blood, suggesting blood repertoires may reflect thyroid immune responses. Ophthalmopathy was separated from stable hyperthyroidism by a 13 V-J signature model, with roughly 88% sensitivity and approximately 81% specificity obtained in cross-validation and 80%/75% obtained in testing. During validation, the model predicted progression to ophthalmopathy a median of about 6.5 months ahead of onset, with around 65% sensitivity and 72.22% specificity. TCR V-J signatures able to tell the groups apart were searched for in a discovery cohort of some 97 patients, of whom more than 40 had Graves' ophthalmopathy and under 65 had stable Graves' hyperthyroidism. Whether ophthalmopathy could be predicted prospectively was tested in an independent validation cohort made up of some 20 hyperthyroidism patients plus 17 patients who later progressed to ophthalmopathy. The 90 to 100 discovery patients were randomly divided into training and test sets at a 7:3 ratio. In several Graves' hyperthyroidism patients, the study also compared T-cell repertoires from thyroid tissue with T-cell repertoires from blood. After blood sampling, hyperthyroidism patients were treated with methimazole at a starting dose of 30 mg daily, and ophthalmopathy patients were treated with high-dose intravenous methylprednisolone. The libraries were constructed in a second round of multiplex PCR and then size-selected and purified. Paired-end sequencing of the libraries was performed with 100 bp reads on an Illumina HiSeq2000. SOAPnuke was used to process the raw data, removing reads that contained adapters or uncalled bases, had a mean Phred below 15, or lacked an exact match to the constant primer or identifier. High-quality paired reads were merged with COPE v1.2.5, and unique nucleotide sequences were defined as clonotypes. MiTCR v1.1 was used to align the clonotypes against IMGT TRBV, TRBD and TRBJ reference segments. Only V-J combinations with frequency above 0.0001, covering approximately 99% of repertoires, were analysed. The TCS score was defined as F50 (clonal expansion) divided by E x V (chaos), with BLOSUM62-based TCRdist calculated between CDR3 peptides within each V-J. Welch's t-statistics and random forest reduced around 520 V-J features to roughly 13, which were used in a naive Bayes classifier (R e1071). Sample size was not statistically predetermined, and blinding of investigators to group allocation was not performed. The paper reports TCR Vbeta CDR3 sequencing of over 130 peripheral blood samples: 43 ophthalmopathy, 75 to 80 hyperthyroidism and about 17 progressor patients.

Sequencing was performed on peripheral blood mononuclear cells (PBMCs), taken at new diagnosis, from a patient treated with antithyroid drugs. The sequence came from a woman between 40 and 65 years old with Graves disease. Donor details come from another sample of the same person, matched by shared clones. Here the chain combines TRBV14 and TRBJ1-1; too little of a D gene remains to name it. The base sequence is TGTGCCAGCAGCCAAGATCCGACTAGCAGCACTGAAGCTTTCTTT. This sequence encodes CASSQDPTSSTEAFF.